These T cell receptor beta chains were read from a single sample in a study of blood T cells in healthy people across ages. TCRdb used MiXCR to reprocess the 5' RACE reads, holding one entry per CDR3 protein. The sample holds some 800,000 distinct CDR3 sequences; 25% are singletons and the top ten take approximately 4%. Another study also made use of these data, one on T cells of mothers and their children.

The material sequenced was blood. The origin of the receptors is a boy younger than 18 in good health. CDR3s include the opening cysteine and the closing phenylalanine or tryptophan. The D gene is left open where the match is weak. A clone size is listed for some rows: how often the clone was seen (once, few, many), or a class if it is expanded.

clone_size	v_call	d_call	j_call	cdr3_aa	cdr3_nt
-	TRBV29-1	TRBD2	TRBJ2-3	CSAEGIPLAGIIVNTDTQYF	TGCAGCGCTGAGGGAATTCCCCTAGCGGGTATCATTGTTAACACAGATACGCAGTATTTT
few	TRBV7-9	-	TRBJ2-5	CASSSPPLTRQYF	TGTGCCAGCAGCTCGCCCCCCCTCACTAGGCAGTACTTC
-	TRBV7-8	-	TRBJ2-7	CASSPSEYEQYF	TGTGCCAGCAGTCCCTCGGAATACGAGCAGTACTTC
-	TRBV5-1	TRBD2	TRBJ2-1	CASSLDSGRLNEQFF	TGCGCCAGCAGCTTAGATAGCGGGAGGCTCAATGAGCAGTTCTTC
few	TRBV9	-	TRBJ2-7	CASSVNRVGYEQYF	TGTGCCAGCAGCGTAAACAGGGTGGGCTACGAGCAGTACTTC
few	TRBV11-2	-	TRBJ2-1	CASSGPPGNEQFF	TGTGCCAGCAGCGGACCGCCAGGGAATGAGCAGTTCTTC
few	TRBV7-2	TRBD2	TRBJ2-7	CASSPWTSGGADEQYF	TGTGCCAGCAGCCCCTGGACTAGCGGGGGGGCAGACGAGCAGTACTTC
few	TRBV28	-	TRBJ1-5	CASSLGGKNQPQHF	TGTGCCAGCAGTTTAGGGGGGAAGAATCAGCCCCAGCATTTT
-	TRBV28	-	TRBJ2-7	CASSLFKGSAEQYF	TGTGCCAGCAGTTTGTTTAAGGGATCGGCCGAGCAGTACTTC
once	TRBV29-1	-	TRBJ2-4	CSVVSNGKNIQYF	TGCAGCGTTGTAAGCAACGGCAAAAACATTCAGTACTTC
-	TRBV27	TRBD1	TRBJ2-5	CASRTGTGYFETQYF	TGTGCCAGCCGAACCGGGACAGGGTACTTTGAGACCCAGTACTTC
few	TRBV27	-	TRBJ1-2	CASSFWANYGYTF	TGTGCCAGCAGCTTTTGGGCTAACTATGGCTACACCTTC
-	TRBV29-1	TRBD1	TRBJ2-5	CGVTRTGGAETQYF	TGCGGCGTTACCCGGACAGGGGGAGCGGAGACCCAGTACTTC
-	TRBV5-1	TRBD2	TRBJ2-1	CASSLEGLVSSYNEQFF	TGCGCCAGCAGCTTGGAGGGACTAGTTAGCTCCTACAATGAGCAGTTCTTC
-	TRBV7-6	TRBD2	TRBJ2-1	CASSPDREDLEQFF	TGTGCCAGCAGCCCAGACCGGGAGGACCTTGAGCAGTTCTTC
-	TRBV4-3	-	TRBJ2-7	CASSHSTDSRTYEQYF	TGCGCCAGCAGCCATTCCACCGACAGTAGGACCTACGAGCAGTACTTC
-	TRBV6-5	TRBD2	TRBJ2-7	CASSSGTRGYEQYF	TGTGCCAGCAGCTCCGGGACTAGGGGCTACGAGCAGTACTTC
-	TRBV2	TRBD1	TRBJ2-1	CASNSGTGAFNEQFF	TGTGCCAGCAATTCGGGGACAGGGGCGTTCAATGAGCAGTTCTTC
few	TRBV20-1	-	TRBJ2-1	CSARRWESDEQFF	TGCAGTGCTAGAAGGTGGGAGTCGGATGAGCAGTTCTTC
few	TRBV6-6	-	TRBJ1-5	CASSQSGREPQHF	TGTGCCAGCAGCCAATCAGGGCGGGAGCCCCAGCATTTT
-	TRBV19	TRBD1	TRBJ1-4	CASRDRDNEKLFF	TGTGCCAGTAGGGACAGGGATAATGAAAAACTGTTTTTT
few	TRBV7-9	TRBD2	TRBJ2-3	CASSLMGLAVSTDTQYF	TGTGCCAGCAGCTTAATGGGACTAGCGGTTAGCACAGATACGCAGTATTTT
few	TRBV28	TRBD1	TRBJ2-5	CASSLWGTEETQYF	TGTGCCAGCAGTTTATGGGGGACAGAAGAGACCCAGTACTTC
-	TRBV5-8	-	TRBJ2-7	CAGRKGRGSHEQYF	TGTGCCGGCAGGAAAGGGAGGGGGAGCCACGAGCAGTACTTC
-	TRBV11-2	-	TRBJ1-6	CASSLEGRLSNSPLHF	TGTGCCAGCAGCTTAGAGGGTCGGCTCTCTAATTCACCCCTCCACTTT
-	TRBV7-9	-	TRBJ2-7	CASSRTTGSDEQYF	TGTGCCAGCAGCCGGACTACGGGAAGCGACGAGCAGTACTTC
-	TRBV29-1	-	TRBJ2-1	CSVLVDDSYNEQFF	TGCAGCGTTCTTGTAGACGACTCCTACAATGAGCAGTTCTTC
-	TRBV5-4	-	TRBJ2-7	CASSFRTSAEQYF	TGTGCCAGCAGCTTTCGAACTTCGGCCGAGCAGTACTTC
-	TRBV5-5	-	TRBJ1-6	CASSAHRADFSLHF	TGTGCCAGCAGCGCTCACAGGGCCGATTTTTCCCTCCACTTT
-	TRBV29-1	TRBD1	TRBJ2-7	CSVETGERWYEQYF	TGCAGCGTCGAGACAGGGGAGCGTTGGTACGAGCAGTACTTC
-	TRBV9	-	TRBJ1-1	CASSVDWGGVTEAFF	TGTGCCAGCAGCGTAGATTGGGGAGGGGTCACTGAAGCTTTCTTT
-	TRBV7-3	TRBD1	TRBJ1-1	CASSLRQGVEAFF	TGTGCCAGCAGCTTACGGCAGGGGGTTGAAGCTTTCTTT
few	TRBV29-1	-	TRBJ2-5	CSASAEVTQYF	TGCAGCGCCTCGGCCGAGGTGACCCAGTACTTC
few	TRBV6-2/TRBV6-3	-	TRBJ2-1	CASIPRPGPFENEQFF	TGTGCCAGCATCCCGAGACCGGGACCCTTCGAGAATGAGCAGTTCTTC
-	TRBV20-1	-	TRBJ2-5	CSALVRPGRLGDEQYF	TGCAGTGCCCTTGTCCGTCCAGGCCGACTGGGGGATGAGCAGTACTTC
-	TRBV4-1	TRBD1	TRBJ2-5	CASSPPLRDRGDQETQYF	TGCGCCAGCAGCCCCCCCCTCCGGGACAGGGGGGACCAAGAGACCCAGTACTTC
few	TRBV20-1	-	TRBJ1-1	CSARGDNEAFF	TGCAGTGCTAGGGGGGATAATGAAGCTTTCTTT
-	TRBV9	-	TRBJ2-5	CASSVSWVQETQYF	TGTGCCAGCAGCGTTAGTTGGGTACAAGAGACCCAGTACTTC
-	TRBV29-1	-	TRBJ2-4	CSVVAAEAKNIQYF	TGCAGCGTTGTGGCAGCAGAAGCCAAAAACATTCAGTACTTC
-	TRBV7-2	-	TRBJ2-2	CASSLVRPLTGELFF	TGTGCCAGCAGCTTGGTTCGCCCACTCACCGGGGAGCTGTTTTTT
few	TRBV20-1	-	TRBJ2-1	CSAPRRGGEDEQFF	TGCAGTGCCCCTCGGAGGGGCGGGGAGGATGAGCAGTTCTTC
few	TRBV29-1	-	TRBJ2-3	CSVVLSGSTPDTQYF	TGCAGCGTTGTATTGTCGGGGAGTACCCCAGATACGCAGTATTTT
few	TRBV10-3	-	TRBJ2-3	CAISAFPEEDTQYF	TGTGCCATCAGTGCGTTCCCAGAAGAAGATACGCAGTATTTT